These 32 T cell receptor beta chains were sequenced from one sample in a study of immune characterization of retroperitoneal liposarcoma. TCRdb re-analysed the PCR reads in MiXCR, keeping a single row per CDR3 protein. The sample holds 7,500 to 8,500 distinct CDR3 sequences, approximately 39% seen once. The specimen was tumor tissue. The receptors were sampled from a male donor with retroperitoneal liposarcoma.

This chain links TRBV12-5 with TRBJ2-2; the match to TRBD2 covers 9 bases. J gave up 6 bases and V 1 base, and 9 bases lay outside the gene matches. The CDR3 loop spans 17 amino acids. The germline CDR1 and CDR2 sequences are LGHNT and FRNRAP. CDR3: CASGLDTGTSRPGELFF. The CDR3 DNA reads TGTGCTAGTGGTTTGGACACCGGGACTAGCCGACCCGGGGAGCTGTTTTTT.

This clonotype appeared a few times. This CDR3 reads CASSLGTASGLGDTQYF. CDR3 sequence (DNA): TGTGCCAGCAGCTTAGGTACTGCGTCAGGATTGGGAGATACGCAGTATTTT. V and J are TRBV11-1 and TRBJ2-3; D gene ambiguous. Per the germline V gene, CDR1 is SGHAT and CDR2 is FQDESV (reference sequence). The CDR3 runs 17 residues. V dropped 1 base and J dropped 5 bases, with 19 bases sitting between them. Using reference TRBV11-1 and TRBJ2-3 for the parts outside the CDR3, the full variable domain is EAEVAQSPRYKITEKSQAVAFWCDPISGHATLYWYRQILGQGPELLVQFQDESVVDDSQLPKDRFSAERLKGVDSTLKIQPAELGDSAMYLCASSLGTASGLGDTQYFGPGTRLTVL.

This sequence joins TRBV12-3 or TRBV12-4 and TRBJ2-1, with 7 positions matching TRBD1. Trimming at V came to 2 bases and at J to 10 bases, leaving 8 bases not matched to a gene. This CDR3 comprises 14 residues. The chain's CDR3 is CASSLRDSSPEQFF. CDR3 bases: TGTGCCAGCAGTTTAAGGGACAGTAGCCCCGAGCAGTTCTTC.

This clonotype was counted only a few times. The chain combines TRBV7-4 with TRBJ1-2; no reliable D call. Germline CDR1 and CDR2: SGHVT and SQSDAQ. CDR3 length: 14 amino acids. Trimming removed 1 base from V and 4 bases from J, with 10 bases in between. The CDR3 sequence is CASSLVYSSYGYTF. The CDR3 DNA sequence: TGTGCCAGCAGCTTAGTATACAGTTCCTATGGCTACACCTTC.

This sequence joins TRBV7-8 and TRBJ2-4; D gene unclear. The CDR3 loop spans 13 amino acids. Trimming took 0 bases from V and 13 from J, leaving 13 bases between them. CDR1 is SGHVS, CDR2 FQNEAQ, per germline. The DNA for the CDR3 is TGTGCCAGCAGCTTAGCGGAGTTCAATGAGCAGTACTTC. Translated, it gives CASSLAEFNEQYF.

This clonotype was recorded a few times. This rearrangement joins TRBV6-1 to TRBJ1-5, with D perhaps TRBD1 (5 bases). V dropped 5 bases and J dropped 2 bases, with 19 bases sitting between them. This CDR3 is built from 17 residues. Germline-derived CDR1 and CDR2 are MNHNS and SASEGT. CDR3 nucleotide sequence: TGTGCCAGCAGTAGAACAGAAGACAGCCGCGGCAATCAGCCCCAGCATTTT. This codes for CASSRTEDSRGNQPQHF.

The chain combines TRBV19 with TRBJ2-1; D uncertain. The CDR3 has 11 amino acids. V was clipped by 7 bases and J by 10 bases, with 11 bases between them. CDR1 and CDR2 from the germline V gene are LNHDA and SQIVND (reference sequence). The CDR3 protein is CASTFDREQFF. CDR3 coding DNA: TGTGCCAGTACGTTTGATAGGGAGCAGTTCTTC.

The rearrangement links TRBV11-3 to TRBJ2-2; D remains unclear. The CDR3 extends over 15 amino acids. CDR1 and CDR2 from the germline V gene are SGHNT and YENEEA. V was pared by 1 base and J by 5 bases, with 11 bases between. CDR3 residues: CASSLGNALTGELFF. In DNA, the CDR3 is TGTGCCAGCAGCTTAGGGAATGCCTTGACCGGGGAGCTGTTTTTT.

This clonotype was seen a few times. This chain joins TRBV12-3 or TRBV12-4 and TRBJ2-7, with 10 bases lining up with TRBD2. J was trimmed by 7 bases and V by 6 bases; bases with no gene match: 9. The CDR3 consists of 14 residues. CDR3 loop: CASRLAGRFNEQYF. The CDR3, as DNA: TGTGCCAGCAGACTAGCGGGGAGATTCAATGAGCAGTACTTC.

This clonotype showed up just a few times. The V call is TRBV6-1, the J call TRBJ2-7; 11 bases line up with TRBD2. Per the germline V gene, CDR1 is MNHNS and CDR2 is SASEGT. Trimming cost V 4 bases and J 3 bases; bases outside gene matches: 5. The CDR3 length is 15 residues. The CDR3 sequence: CASSGLTSGNYEQYF. The CDR3, as DNA: TGTGCCAGCAGTGGGCTGACTAGCGGGAACTACGAGCAGTACTTC.

The CDR3 region is CASSDSGNNQPQHF. Here the CDR3 DNA reads TGTGCCAGCAGCGACAGCGGTAACAATCAGCCCCAGCATTTT. This chain uses TRBV6-1 with TRBJ1-5, with a weak D call TRBD1 (5 bases). The germline V and J ends were trimmed by 6 bases and 3 bases, with 12 bases remaining between them. Looked up from germline, CDR1 is MNHNS and CDR2 is SASEGT. CDR3 length: 14 amino acids.

The rearrangement uses TRBV6-5 and TRBJ2-1; 8 bases align to TRBD1. This CDR3 has 12 residues. Germline V gene sequence: CDR1 MNHEY, CDR2 SVGAGI. V dropped 10 bases and J dropped 8; count of bases not matched to a gene: 7. The CDR3 coding sequence is TGTGCCACCGCGGACAGGGTGCATGAGCAGTTCTTC. Its translation: CATADRVHEQFF.

This clonotype was picked up a small number of times. The V gene is TRBV6-1, the J gene TRBJ2-1, with 12 bases identical to TRBD2. The J call may be mistaken, given a closer DNA end match to TRBJ2-7. The CDR3 spans 17 residues. The germline V gene encodes CDR1 MNHNS and CDR2 SASEGT. The CDR3 DNA is TGTGCCAGCAGTTCGCTAGCGGGGGGGCCAGCCGACAATGAGCAGTACTTC. Its translation is CASSSLAGGPADNEQYF.

This sequence joins TRBV12-3 or TRBV12-4 and TRBJ1-1; possible D gene TRBD1, 5 bases. The V end lost 5 bases, the J end lost 4 bases, and 17 bases lay between the germline ends. The CDR3 runs to 15 residues. CDR3 residues: CASSEHGGVATEAFF. The CDR3 nucleotides are TGTGCCAGCAGTGAACACGGGGGGGTTGCCACTGAAGCTTTCTTT.

This clonotype was seen only once. The chain joins TRBV7-6 to TRBJ2-1; TRBD1 matches at 9 bases. With 2 bases clipped from V and 2 bases from J, the junction kept 10 bases outside the gene matches. This CDR3 contains 18 residues. Germline CDR1 reads SGHVS; CDR2 reads FNYEAQ. The CDR3, as DNA: TGTGCCAGCAGCTTACGCCCCCCGGACAGGGGAACCTACAATGAGCAGTTCTTC. Residues: CASSLRPPDRGTYNEQFF.

By sample share, this clonotype is medium-sized. One junction end disagrees with the germline gene, perhaps due to a read error. The chain recombines TRBV7-2 with TRBJ2-1, with 9 bases matching TRBD2. Germline lookup yields CDR1 SGHTA and CDR2 FQGNSA. The length of the CDR3 is 14 residues. The CDR3 loop reads CASNLAGAYNEQFF. DNA for the CDR3: TGTGCCAGCAACTTAGCGGGAGCTTACAATGAGCAGTTCTTC.

The chain has TRBV7-2 and TRBJ2-4, with 7 bases that match TRBD1. The J call may be faulty, since TRBJ2-5 better matches the DNA end. The CDR3 contains 15 residues. Germline lookup yields CDR1 SGHTA and CDR2 FQGNSA. The CDR3 reads CASSQIGTAQETQYF. Written as DNA, the CDR3 is TGTGCCAGCAGCCAAATCGGGACAGCGCAAGAGACCCAGTACTTC.

The chain is built from TRBV6-1 and TRBJ2-1; maybe TRBD1 (5 bases). Trimming removed 5 bases at V and 10 bases at J, with 21 bases between. This CDR3 is 15 amino acids long. CDR1 is MNHNS, CDR2 SASEGT, per germline. The CDR3 here is CASSSPRRTRYEQFF. CDR3 coding DNA: TGTGCCAGCAGTTCCCCTCGCAGGACACGGTACGAGCAGTTCTTC.

The rearrangement links TRBV6-1 to TRBJ2-1; D gene uncertain. The J call may be incorrect, as the DNA end agrees better with TRBJ2-5. CDR3 length: 12 amino acids. Germline CDR1 MNHNS, CDR2 SASEGT. In DNA form, the CDR3 reads TGTGCCGGACGGATATACGGGGAGACCCAGTACTTC. As protein: CAGRIYGETQYF.

This clonotype was detected only a few times. This chain links TRBV11-2 with TRBJ1-6; no clear D gene. This CDR3 spans 14 amino acids. The germline gives CDR1 SGHAT, CDR2 FQNNGV. The V gene lost 6 bases and the J gene lost 8 bases, with 14 bases spanning the gap. This CDR3 is CASRESRLHSPLHF. The CDR3 nucleotides read TGTGCCAGCAGGGAGAGCCGACTCCATTCACCCCTCCACTTT.

The chain carries TRBV6-1 and TRBJ2-1, with 12 bases matching TRBD2. The ends lost 4 bases at V and 5 bases at J; junction bases unmatched: 9. CDR3 length equals 17 residues. Germline lookup yields CDR1 MNHNS and CDR2 SASEGT. Here the CDR3 DNA reads TGTGCCAGCAGTGTTGGACTAGCGGGATTCGTCCACAATGAGCAGTTCTTC. It encodes CASSVGLAGFVHNEQFF.

The chain uses TRBV6-5 and TRBJ2-3; no clear D gene. Germline V gene lookup returns CDR1 MNHEY and CDR2 SVGAGI. The V end was cut by 4 bases, the J end by 2 bases, with 13 bases between. The CDR3 has 15 amino acids. This chain's CDR3 is CASSLRNRATDTQYF. The CDR3 DNA follows: TGTGCCAGCAGTTTAAGGAACAGAGCCACAGATACGCAGTATTTT.

The V call is TRBV7-8, the J call TRBJ2-1, with 9 bases lining up with TRBD1. Unmatched junction bases numbered 11, after V lost 1 base and J lost 10 bases. The length of the CDR3 is 16 residues. Germline loops: CDR1 SGHVS, CDR2 FQNEAQ. CDR3 sequence: CASSLVPGTGLYEQFF. As DNA, the CDR3 is TGTGCCAGCAGCTTAGTGCCCGGGACAGGGTTGTACGAGCAGTTCTTC.

This chain uses TRBV12-3 or TRBV12-4 with TRBJ2-5; no clear D. The J call is doubtful: the DNA matches TRBJ2-1 better. CDR3 length equals 15 residues. The CDR3 here is CASAPITSLEETQFF. The CDR3 coding sequence is TGTGCCAGCGCGCCCATCACTTCCCTTGAGGAGACCCAGTTCTTC.

The gene calls are TRBV6-8 and TRBJ2-5; 8 nucleotides agree with TRBD1. Germline-derived CDR1 and CDR2 are MNHGY and SAAAGT. Germline trimming cut 6 bases from V and 1 base from J; bases unmatched to any gene: 7. The CDR3 length is 15 residues. The CDR3 sequence: CASSLRGTGQETQYF. CDR3 bases: TGTGCCAGCAGCCTTCGTGGGACAGGCCAAGAGACCCAGTACTTC.

The rearrangement links TRBV6-1 to TRBJ2-1, with 12 bases identical to TRBD2. The CDR3 consists of 17 residues. CDR1 is MNHNS and CDR2 is SASEGT in the germline V gene. Trimming cost V 6 bases and J 5 bases; bases outside gene matches: 11. The CDR3: CASRTLAGGPAHNEQFF. In DNA form, the CDR3 reads TGTGCCAGCAGGACTCTAGCGGGGGGGCCCGCACACAATGAGCAGTTCTTC.

Concerning this clonotype itself: The junction departs from germline at one end; a sequencing error may be responsible. J is TRBJ1-2 and V is TRBV12-3 or TRBV12-4; D may be TRBD1 (6 bases). This CDR3 contains 14 residues. DNA for the CDR3: TGTGCCAGCGGTTTCAGGGGTGTTGACTATGGCTACACCTTC. Protein: CASGFRGVDYGYTF.

This chain connects TRBV12-5 to TRBJ2-7; 9 bases agree with TRBD1. Germline assignment: CDR1 LGHNT and CDR2 FRNRAP. This CDR3 has 16 residues. Trimming took 7 bases from V and 7 from J; bases not matched to a gene: 17. The CDR3 spells CASVDRGRRWEVEQYF. DNA of the CDR3: TGTGCTAGTGTGGACAGGGGCCGACGGTGGGAGGTTGAGCAGTACTTC. Full variable domain (rest looked up from reference TRBV12-5 and TRBJ2-7): DARVTQTPRHKVTEMGQEVTMRCQPILGHNTVFWYRQTMMQGLELLAYFRNRAPLDDSGMPKDRFSAEMPDATLATLKIQPSEPRDSAVYFCASVDRGRRWEVEQYFGPGTRLTVT.

By share, this clonotype counts as medium-sized. The V gene is TRBV6-6, the J gene TRBJ2-1, with 10 nucleotides matching TRBD2. The CDR3 runs 15 residues. The V gene end was trimmed by 0 bases and the J gene end by 8 bases; junction bases not matched to a gene: 4. CDR1 and CDR2 (germline): MNHNY, SVGAGI (reference sequence). CDR3 in DNA: TGTGCCAGCAGTTACTCCAGCGGGGGGGCCCATGAGCAGTTCTTC. Amino acids: CASSYSSGGAHEQFF.

This clonotype has only a few counts. The V gene is TRBV6-1, the J gene TRBJ2-1, with D maybe TRBD2 (6 bases). The CDR3 has 17 residues. The germline V and J ends were trimmed by 2 bases and 13 bases, with 27 bases remaining between them. Looked up from germline, CDR1 is MNHNS and CDR2 is SASEGT. The CDR3 DNA sequence: TGTGCCAGCAGTGAAATGAGGGACTTAAAAAACCAAGAGACCCAGTTCTTC. Protein product: CASSEMRDLKNQETQFF.

The rearrangement links TRBV6-5 to TRBJ1-5, with TRBD1 as a possible D gene (5 bases). Germline CDR1 MNHEY, CDR2 SVGAGI. V shed 2 bases and J shed 0 bases, with 11 bases lying between them. The CDR3 runs to 16 residues. As DNA, the CDR3 is TGTGCCAGCAGTTACAGGGCAGGGTTTAGCAATCAGCCCCAGCATTTT. It encodes CASSYRAGFSNQPQHF.

This clonotype has just a few counts. The V gene is TRBV6-1, the J gene TRBJ2-2; TRBD1 matches 7 bases. The V gene end was trimmed by 2 bases and the J gene end by 5 bases; junction bases not matched to a gene: 2. Germline CDR1 reads MNHNS; CDR2 reads SASEGT. This CDR3 is 14 amino acids long. CDR3: CASSEHRGTGELFF. The DNA of the CDR3 is TGTGCCAGCAGTGAACACAGGGGAACCGGGGAGCTGTTTTTT.